This is a list of T cell receptor beta chains from one sample in a study of T cells after yellow fever vaccination. TCRdb analysed the 5' RACE reads with MiXCR anew, one entry per CDR3 protein. Here the sample spans 200,000 to 300,000 distinct CDR3 sequences, more than 6.5% being singletons. Sample: CD4+ T cells sorted from PBMCs, taken on the day of the yellow fever booster vaccination. The source is a young man who received the YFV17D yellow fever vaccine. The CDR3 runs from the conserved cysteine through the conserved F or W. The D gene is left open where the match is weak. Size values are once, few and many counts, or a class for expanded clones, and some rows have none.

V gene,clone size,CDR3 length,J gene,D gene,CDR3 DNA,CDR3 protein
TRBV27,many,15,TRBJ2-7,NA,TGTGCCAGCAGTCTGAAGACTCGCGTCTCCTACGAGCAGTACTTC,CASSLKTRVSYEQYF
TRBV15,few,16,TRBJ2-7,NA,TGTGCCACCAGCTCTGAGAGACAGAAGGGGGGCTACGAGCAGTACTTC,CATSSERQKGGYEQYF
TRBV3-1,once,13,TRBJ2-1,TRBD2,TGTGCCAGCACCAAACTAGCGGTTAATGAGCAGTTCTTC,CASTKLAVNEQFF
TRBV20-1,NA,14,TRBJ2-3,TRBD2,TGCAGTGCTTATAGCGGGAGTGGCACAGATACGCAGTATTTT,CSAYSGSGTDTQYF
TRBV20-1,few,16,TRBJ1-2,NA,TGCAGTGCTAGTTCACAGGGAAGGGGAGCTAACTATGGCTACACCTTC,CSASSQGRGANYGYTF
TRBV29-1,few,14,TRBJ2-3,TRBD2,TGCAGCGTTGAGACTAGCGGGAGGGCGGATACGCAGTATTTT,CSVETSGRADTQYF
TRBV7-2,NA,17,TRBJ2-5,NA,TGTGCCAGCAGCTTAGCGCGTTCGGAGCAGGGAAAAGAGACCCAGTACTTC,CASSLARSEQGKETQYF
TRBV12-3/TRBV12-4,few,16,TRBJ2-3,TRBD2,TGTGCCAGTCTACCGGGACTAACTACAAGCACAGATACGCAGTATTTT,CASLPGLTTSTDTQYF
TRBV12-3/TRBV12-4,few,14,TRBJ1-5,TRBD1,TGTGCCAGCAGCCTGGGACAGGGACTTGGCCCCCAGCATTTT,CASSLGQGLGPQHF
TRBV5-1,many,18,TRBJ2-2,TRBD2,TGCGCCAGCAGCCCTCTCCCCCGGGAGCGGGGTAACACCGGGGAGCTGTTTTTT,CASSPLPRERGNTGELFF
TRBV19,few,17,TRBJ2-1,TRBD2,TGTGCCAGTAGTAGCCGCGGGGCTAGCGGGAGAGGAAATGAGCAGTTCTTC,CASSSRGASGRGNEQFF
TRBV29-1,NA,13,TRBJ2-7,TRBD2,TGCAGCGGGACCGGACTAGCGGGAGGCGAGCAGTACTTC,CSGTGLAGGEQYF
TRBV20-1,few,15,TRBJ2-7,TRBD2,TGCAGTGCTAGAGGCCGACTAGCGGGAGTCCTCGGGCAGTACTTC,CSARGRLAGVLGQYF
TRBV20-1,few,15,TRBJ2-7,NA,TGCAGTGCTATCGACAGGATTAGGCTACCCTACGAGCAGTACTTC,CSAIDRIRLPYEQYF
TRBV20-1,many,12,TRBJ2-2,NA,TGCAGTGCTAGAGATTACACCGGGGAGCTGTTTTTT,CSARDYTGELFF
TRBV20-1,many,18,TRBJ2-4,TRBD2,TGCAGTGCCAGATCGAGGTTCCTAGCGGAGGGAGCCAAAAACATTCAGTACTTC,CSARSRFLAEGAKNIQYF
TRBV10-1,many,14,TRBJ2-5,TRBD1,TGCGCCAGAACGGGACAGTGGATATTTGAGACCCAGTACTTC,CARTGQWIFETQYF
TRBV18,many,14,TRBJ1-2,TRBD1,TGTGCCAGCTCACCGGCGGGACAGGGGCCCGTACCGACCTTC,CASSPAGQGPVPTF
TRBV15,many,15,TRBJ1-1,NA,TGTGCCACCAGAGCTGGGACGGGCGGGCTCGGGGAAGCTTTCTTT,CATRAGTGGLGEAFF
TRBV5-6,few,17,TRBJ2-3,TRBD2,TGTGCCAGCAGCTTCTTCCCACCGGGGGGAGCCGGAGATACGCAGTATTTT,CASSFFPPGGAGDTQYF
TRBV5-1,many,15,TRBJ2-7,TRBD2,TGCGCCAGCAGCCTGGGACTAGAACGGGCCTCCGAGCAGTACTTC,CASSLGLERASEQYF
TRBV6-6,many,13,TRBJ1-1,NA,TGTGCCAGCAGTTACTCCTCGGGGGCTCGAGCTTTCTTT,CASSYSSGARAFF
TRBV5-5,few,13,TRBJ2-7,TRBD2,TGTGCCAGCAGCTTGCCCACTAGCGAGGAGCAGTACTTC,CASSLPTSEEQYF
TRBV7-2,NA,14,TRBJ2-7,TRBD2,TGTGCCAGCAGCCAACTACTAGCGGGACACGAGCAGTACTTC,CASSQLLAGHEQYF
TRBV7-7,few,15,TRBJ2-5,TRBD1,TGTGCCAGCAGCCCGGGACAGGGTAACCAAGAGACCCAGTACTTC,CASSPGQGNQETQYF
TRBV7-2,few,13,TRBJ1-2,NA,TGTGCCAGCAGCTGGGACCCTAATTATGGCTACACCTTC,CASSWDPNYGYTF
TRBV5-1,many,11,TRBJ2-5,NA,TGCGCCAGCATCGTGGGGGAGACCCAGTACTTC,CASIVGETQYF
TRBV9,NA,13,TRBJ2-1,NA,TGTGCCAGCAGCCTAGAGGACTTCAATGAGCAGTTCTTC,CASSLEDFNEQFF
TRBV19,NA,14,TRBJ1-1,NA,TGTGCCAGTAGTATAGGGAAGGGCGGCACTGAAGCTTTCTTT,CASSIGKGGTEAFF
TRBV3-1,few,16,TRBJ1-1,NA,TGTGCCAGCAGCCTCAAGGGTGACCTCAGGAACACTGAAGCTTTCTTT,CASSLKGDLRNTEAFF
TRBV10-2,NA,13,TRBJ2-3,NA,TGCGCCATCAACGGCGGGACGACAGATACGCAGTATTTT,CAINGGTTDTQYF
TRBV7-2,NA,13,TRBJ2-3,NA,TGTGCCAGCAGCTTGGGGGCAGAAGATACGCAGTATTTT,CASSLGAEDTQYF
TRBV5-6,few,15,TRBJ2-5,NA,TGTGCCAGCCTCCCCAGGGGCGGGAGAGAAGAGACCCAGTACTTC,CASLPRGGREETQYF
TRBV5-1,many,16,TRBJ2-5,NA,TGCGCCAGCAGCTTGGATCCTAGCGATAGGGGGGAGACCCAGTACTTC,CASSLDPSDRGETQYF
TRBV5-1,NA,16,TRBJ1-1,NA,TGCGCCAGCAGCTTCTGGGATTCAGTTATGAACACTGAAGCTTTCTTT,CASSFWDSVMNTEAFF
TRBV5-5,many,18,TRBJ2-7,NA,TGTGCCAGCCGATTCCGGGAACAGGGTATTCCTAGCTCCTACGAGCAGTACTTC,CASRFREQGIPSSYEQYF
TRBV20-1,few,17,TRBJ2-2,NA,TGCAGTGCTAGTGGTGCGGGCCCAAGGGGAAACACCGGGGAGCTGTTTTTT,CSASGAGPRGNTGELFF
TRBV12-3/TRBV12-4,many,13,TRBJ2-1,NA,TGTGCCAGCAGAATGGCCCCCTACAATGAGCAGTTCTTC,CASRMAPYNEQFF
TRBV13,few,15,TRBJ2-4,NA,TGTGCCAGCAGCGCGGGGCGGGACCCCCCAAACATTCAGTACTTC,CASSAGRDPPNIQYF
TRBV20-1,few,15,TRBJ2-1,NA,TGCAGTGCCCCGAGGATGGGGGACTTCTACAATGAGCAGTTCTTC,CSAPRMGDFYNEQFF
TRBV7-2,NA,16,TRBJ2-7,TRBD2,TGTGCCAGCAGCCCCCGTCCGGGACTAGCGGGATTAGAGCAGTACTTC,CASSPRPGLAGLEQYF
TRBV9,NA,14,TRBJ1-1,NA,TGTGCCAGCAGCGGGAGTCCCCGCGGCACTGAAGCTTTCTTT,CASSGSPRGTEAFF
TRBV7-2,NA,17,TRBJ2-1,TRBD2,TGTGCCAGCAGCCCAACCTTTCTAGCGGAGCGAGGAAATGAGCAGTTCTTC,CASSPTFLAERGNEQFF
TRBV20-1,many,14,TRBJ2-7,NA,TGCAGTGCACAAAGGGGGCCCAGCGGGCACGAGCAGTACTTC,CSAQRGPSGHEQYF
TRBV18,many,13,TRBJ1-5,NA,TGTGCCAGCTCCCCCGTGGCGGATCAGCCCCAGCATTTT,CASSPVADQPQHF
TRBV6-2/TRBV6-3,NA,15,TRBJ2-5,NA,TGTGCCAGCAGCCACCCTCGATCGGGGAAGGAGACCCAGTACTTC,CASSHPRSGKETQYF
TRBV30,NA,10,TRBJ1-2,NA,TGTGCCTGGGTAGGGTATGGCTACACCTTC,CAWVGYGYTF
TRBV10-3,many,14,TRBJ2-7,NA,TGTGCCATCAGTGAGTCGTCCGGACAAAACGAGCAGTACTTC,CAISESSGQNEQYF
TRBV7-3,NA,13,TRBJ2-5,NA,TGTGCCAGCGGCACGGGGGCCGGAGAGACCCAGTACTTC,CASGTGAGETQYF
TRBV4-3,many,16,TRBJ2-7,TRBD1,TGCGCCAGCAGCCAAGATCTAGGACAGGGGTTTTACGAGCAGTACTTC,CASSQDLGQGFYEQYF
TRBV18,few,15,TRBJ2-5,TRBD2,TGTGCCAGCTCCACGACTAGCGGGAACCAAGAGACCCAGTACTTC,CASSTTSGNQETQYF
TRBV5-1,many,14,TRBJ2-7,NA,TGCGCCAGCAGCTTGGCCAACAGGGCCTACGAGCAGTACTTC,CASSLANRAYEQYF
TRBV12-3/TRBV12-4,few,15,TRBJ1-2,NA,TGTGCCAGCAGCCCCCCGGGGGGGAGTGTCTATGGCTACACCTTC,CASSPPGGSVYGYTF